A single sample gave rise to the 30 T cell receptor beta chains below, sequenced in a study of T cells expressing NK-cell markers. One entry per CDR3 protein, without DNA, is what TCRdb gives after re-calling the 5' RACE reads. The sample has more than 90,000 distinct CDR3 sequences; the top ten hold less than 20%. Sequenced: blood T cells: a sorted CD56 or NKG2C T cell subset, CD4+ or CD8+ T cells, or bulk PBMC T cells (not recorded which). These receptors came from a woman aged 18 to 75 in good health.

The chain uses TRBV7-9 and TRBJ2-1; TCRdb proposes TRBD2, but this gene call is untestable without DNA. Germline values: CDR1 SEHNR, CDR2 FQNEAQ (reference sequence). The CDR3 length is 14 residues. The CDR3: CASSRLAGVGEQFF.

This chain joins TRBV16 and TRBJ2-3. The CDR3 has 12 residues. CDR1 KGHSY and CDR2 FQNENV come from the germline V gene. The CDR3 sequence: CASSLAGDTQYF.

This chain links TRBV5-6 with TRBJ2-7; absent DNA, TCRdb's TRBD2 call cannot be checked. Germline loops: CDR1 SGHDT, CDR2 YYEEEE. This CDR3 has 16 residues. Here the CDR3 reads CASSLAGTSASYEQYF.

The chain has TRBV7-9 and TRBJ2-2; TCRdb gives TRBD1 as the D gene, but with no DNA this cannot be confirmed. The CDR3 runs 17 residues. Germline V CDR1 and CDR2: SEHNR, FQNEAQ (reference sequence). The CDR3 loop reads CASSYPRDRVNTGELFF.

The V and J genes are TRBV11-2 and TRBJ1-3; the D call of TRBD1 rests on TCRdb alone, since no DNA is present to check it. This CDR3 is 15 amino acids long. Germline V gene lookup returns CDR1 SGHAT and CDR2 FQNNGV. The CDR3: CASSLGGGSGNTIYF.

The chain recombines TRBV19 with TRBJ2-1. The germline V gene has CDR1 LNHDA and CDR2 SQIVND (reference sequence). CDR3 size: 15 residues. CDR3 sequence: CASSLSADSYNEQFF. The complete variable domain, with remaining parts taken from reference TRBV19 and TRBJ2-1, reads DGGITQSPKYLFRKEGQNVTLSCEQNLNHDAMYWYRQDPGQGLRLIYYSQIVNDFQKGDIAEGYSVSREKKESFPLTVTSAQKNPTAFYLCASSLSADSYNEQFFGPGTRLTVL.

The rearrangement uses TRBV2 and TRBJ2-3; TCRdb reports TRBD1, a call that lacks DNA to check it against. This CDR3 contains 16 residues. Germline V gene data show CDR1 as SNHLY and CDR2 as FYNNEI. CDR3 loop: CASRGTALGGTDTQYF.

The V call is TRBV6-5, the J call TRBJ2-1; TCRdb reports TRBD2, a call that lacks DNA to check it against. The CDR3 covers 16 residues. Per the germline V gene, CDR1 is MNHEY and CDR2 is SVGAGI. This CDR3 reads CASSYSASRIYNEQFF.

This chain connects TRBV4-1 to TRBJ1-6; TCRdb's D call of TRBD1 is untestable without DNA. The CDR3 runs 16 residues. CDR1 is MGHRA and CDR2 is YSYEKL in the germline V gene. This CDR3 reads CASSQVPATGGSPLHF.

The J gene is TRBJ2-1, the V gene TRBV5-5; TCRdb selects TRBD2, and the lack of DNA leaves this call unchecked. Germline CDR1 SGHKS, CDR2 YYEKEE (reference sequence). The CDR3 has 14 amino acids. The CDR3 protein is CASSLELALNEQFF.

The chain combines TRBV5-6 with TRBJ2-3; the TRBD2 assignment by TCRdb is unverifiable without DNA. This CDR3 has 18 residues. CDR1 is SGHDT and CDR2 is YYEEEE in the germline V gene. This CDR3 is CASSATSVVSGRTDTQYF.

This chain uses TRBV27 with TRBJ1-1; TCRdb reports TRBD1, a call that lacks DNA to check it against. The CDR3 is 17 amino acids. The germline CDR1 and CDR2 sequences are MNHEY and SMNVEV (reference sequence). The CDR3 region is CASSSPLGQGVDTEAFF.

This sequence joins TRBV27 and TRBJ2-5; the TCRdb call, TRBD2, lacks DNA for checking. This CDR3 is 15 amino acids long. The germline CDR1 and CDR2 sequences are MNHEY and SMNVEV (reference sequence). The CDR3 sequence is CASSTGTSIGETQYF.

The chain couples TRBV7-9 to TRBJ2-7. Per germline, CDR1 SEHNR and CDR2 FQNEAQ (reference sequence). The CDR3 covers 14 residues. CDR3 sequence reads: CASSVGWSPYEQYF.

This chain joins TRBV24-1 and TRBJ2-4. This CDR3 spans 14 amino acids. Germline V gives CDR1 KGHDR, CDR2 SFDVKD. CDR3: CATSDLRAENIQYF.

This chain uses TRBV28 with TRBJ2-7; TCRdb outputs TRBD2, but without DNA this stays unchecked. CDR3 length: 19 amino acids. Germline V gives CDR1 MDHEN, CDR2 SYDVKM. CDR3 loop: CASSSDLFKTSGVLYEQYF.

This chain links TRBV27 with TRBJ2-3; TCRdb outputs TRBD2, but without DNA this stays unchecked. There are 13 residues in the CDR3. The germline CDR1 and CDR2 sequences are MNHEY and SMNVEV (reference sequence). CDR3 sequence: CASSFSGGYTQYF.

This chain joins TRBV4-3 and TRBJ1-4. The CDR3 extends over 16 amino acids. Looked up from germline, CDR1 is LGHNA and CDR2 is YSLEER. The CDR3 loop is CASSQWKETTNEKLFF.

J is TRBJ1-1 and V is TRBV9; lacking DNA, the TRBD1 call made by TCRdb goes unchecked. The length of the CDR3 is 17 residues. Per the germline V gene, CDR1 is SGDLS and CDR2 is YYNGEE. The chain's CDR3 is CASSPPRQGIMNTEAFF.

The chain joins TRBV11-3 to TRBJ2-1; there is no DNA to check the TCRdb D call of TRBD2. The CDR3 length is 14 residues. From germline, CDR1 is SGHNT and CDR2 YENEEA. The chain's CDR3 is CASSEGGAYNEQFF. Full variable domain (missing parts from reference TRBV11-3 and TRBJ2-1): EAGVVQSPRYKIIEKKQPVAFWCNPISGHNTLYWYLQNLGQGPELLIRYENEEAVDDSQLPKDRFSAERLKGVDSTLKIQPAELGDSAVYLCASSEGGAYNEQFFGPGTRLTVL.

The chain couples TRBV3-1 to TRBJ2-3; TCRdb's D call of TRBD1 is untestable without DNA. The CDR3 is 15 amino acids. CDR1 LGHDT and CDR2 YNNKEL come from the germline V gene (reference sequence). The chain's CDR3 is CASSQVQGAGDTQYF.

This rearrangement joins TRBV7-8 to TRBJ2-1; TCRdb indicates TRBD2, and absent DNA this call remains unverified. CDR3 length equals 15 residues. In germline, CDR1 is SGHVS, CDR2 FQNEAQ. The CDR3 is CASTRGLAAHNEQFF.

The chain couples TRBV30 to TRBJ2-1; TCRdb lists TRBD1, though no DNA is available to test this call. This CDR3 contains 15 residues. The V gene's germline CDR1 is GTSNPN and CDR2 SVGIG (reference sequence). The CDR3 loop reads CAWSDGQGLRNEQFF.

The chain recombines TRBV5-6 with TRBJ2-6. The CDR3 spans 14 residues. Germline values: CDR1 SGHDT, CDR2 YYEEEE. CDR3 in amino acids: CASSTVAGANVLTF.

The chain employs TRBV7-8 and TRBJ2-3; TCRdb returns TRBD1, unconfirmable since there is no DNA. Germline V lookup: CDR1 SGHVS, CDR2 FQNEAQ. The CDR3 is made up of 15 amino acids. The CDR3 sequence is CASSSEYGDRHLAYF. The full variable domain, in which reference TRBV7-8 and TRBJ2-3 provide the parts outside the CDR3, is GAGVSQSPRYKVAKRGQDVALRCDPISGHVSLFWYQQALGQGPEFLTYFQNEAQLDKSGLPSDRFFAERPEGSVSTLKIQRTQQEDSAVYLCASSSEYGDRHLAYFGPGTRLTVL.

The chain employs TRBV6-5 and TRBJ2-2. The CDR3 length is 13 residues. Germline CDR1 is MNHEY and CDR2 is SVGAGI. CDR3 amino acids: CASSYPGPGELFF.

The J gene is TRBJ2-2, the V gene TRBV6-4. The CDR3 sequence is 12 residues long. Germline assignment: CDR1 MRHNA and CDR2 SNTAGT. The CDR3 sequence: CASSDITGELFF.

The chain combines TRBV12-3 or TRBV12-4 with TRBJ2-7. CDR3 size: 13 residues. This CDR3 is CASSSVGSYEQYF.

Here the CDR3 reads CASSLVQGAEKLFF. The chain recombines TRBV7-9 with TRBJ1-4; TCRdb lists TRBD1, though no DNA is available to test this call. The germline gives CDR1 SEHNR, CDR2 FQNEAQ (reference sequence). The CDR3 extends over 14 amino acids.

The chain couples TRBV12-3 or TRBV12-4 to TRBJ2-5. The CDR3 spans 15 residues. The CDR3: CASSLSGLVQETQYF.